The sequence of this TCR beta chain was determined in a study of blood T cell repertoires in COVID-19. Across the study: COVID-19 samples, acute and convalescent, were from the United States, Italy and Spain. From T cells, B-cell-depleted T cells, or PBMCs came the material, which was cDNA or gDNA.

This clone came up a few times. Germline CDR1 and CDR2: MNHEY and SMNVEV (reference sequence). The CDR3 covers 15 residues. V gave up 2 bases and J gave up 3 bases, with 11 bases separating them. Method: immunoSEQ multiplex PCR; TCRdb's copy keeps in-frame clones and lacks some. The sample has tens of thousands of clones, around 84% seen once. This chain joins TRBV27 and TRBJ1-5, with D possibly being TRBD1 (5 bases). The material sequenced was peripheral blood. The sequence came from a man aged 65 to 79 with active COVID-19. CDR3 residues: CASSLGWGLNQPQHF. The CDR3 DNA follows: TGTGCCAGCAGTTTAGGGTGGGGACTCAATCAGCCCCAGCATTTT.